This TCR beta chain was recorded in a study of PD-L1 blockade in urothelial cancer. V trimming: 1 base; J trimming: 3 bases; junction bases outside the gene matches: 2. The CDR3 has 14 amino acids. Germline lookup yields CDR1 LNHNV and CDR2 YYDKDF (reference sequence). Time point specified: pretreatment peripheral blood. Some clones are missing from TCRdb's copy, which holds only in-frame ones; the method was immunoSEQ multiplex PCR. Among 130,000 or so clones listed, about four fifths were seen once. This clone was seen only once. J is TRBJ2-7 and V is TRBV15; TRBD2 matches at 8 bases. The clonotype comes from a man over 45 with urothelial cancer. The specimen was PBMCs, collected around atezolizumab (anti-PD-L1) treatment. CDR3 protein: CATSRAGGGYEQYF. CDR3 nucleotides: TGTGCCACCAGCAGAGCGGGAGGGGGCTACGAGCAGTACTTC.